These 16 T cell receptor beta chains came from one sample sequenced in a study of cytomegalovirus exposure and HLA in healthy donors. Both 60 Vbeta primers and 13 Jbeta primers went into the PCR. The protocol was immunoSEQ multiplex PCR, while the TCRdb copy is restricted to in-frame clones and leaves out a portion. The sample yields 200,000 to 250,000 clones, about 89% seen once. Sequenced material: PBMCs. These receptors all come from a woman between 18 and 29 years old in good health and CMV-seronegative.

The gene calls are TRBV7-9 and TRBJ2-7, with 8 bases matching TRBD2. The CDR3 runs to 13 residues. V trimming: 7 bases; J trimming: 1 base; junction bases outside the gene matches: 3. CDR1 and CDR2 (germline): SEHNR, FQNEAQ (reference sequence). The CDR3 region is CASTGGPSYEQYF. For the CDR3, the DNA is TGTGCCAGCACGGGGGGGCCTTCCTACGAGCAGTACTTC.

The chain is built from TRBV19 and TRBJ2-2; TRBD2 agrees at 7 bases. CDR3 length: 13 amino acids. Germline V lookup: CDR1 LNHDA, CDR2 SQIVND (reference sequence). V gave up 3 bases and J gave up 7 bases; unmatched junction bases: 2. This CDR3 reads CASSMGGFGELFF. The CDR3 nucleotides read TGTGCCAGTAGTATGGGGGGGTTCGGGGAGCTGTTTTTT.

V gene TRBV2 combines with J gene TRBJ1-1; perhaps TRBD1 as D (5 bases). From germline, CDR1 is SNHLY and CDR2 FYNNEI. The CDR3 length is 16 residues. Between the trimmed V and J ends, which lost 3 bases and 1 base, there was a span of 15 bases. The CDR3 DNA is TGTGCCAGCAGTGATTGGGGGGGAGGGAGGAACACTGAAGCTTTCTTT. Translated, it gives CASSDWGGGRNTEAFF. Using reference TRBV2 and TRBJ1-1 for the parts outside the CDR3, the full variable domain is EPEVTQTPSHQVTQMGQEVILRCVPISNHLYFYWYRQILGQKVEFLVSFYNNEISEKSEIFDDQFSVERPDGSNFTLKIRSTKLEDSAMYFCASSDWGGGRNTEAFFGQGTRLTVV.

The chain combines TRBV2 with TRBJ2-1; TRBD2 matches at 7 bases. CDR1 and CDR2 (germline): SNHLY, FYNNEI. V shed 6 bases, J shed 7 bases, and the junction held 9 bases outside the gene matches. CDR3 length: 14 amino acids. CDR3 bases: TGTGCCAGCAGCGCCGGGTGGGGGGGAAATGAGCAGTTCTTC. This translates into CASSAGWGGNEQFF.

This chain joins TRBV4-1 and TRBJ1-5; the match to TRBD1 covers 8 bases. This CDR3 contains 16 residues. V shed 1 base, J shed 6 bases, and the junction held 8 bases outside the gene matches. The germline V gene encodes CDR1 MGHRA and CDR2 YSYEKL. DNA for the CDR3: TGCGCCAGCAGCCAAGTAACAGGGGGGCAGCTTCAGCCCCAGCATTTT. Encoded protein: CASSQVTGGQLQPQHF.

The chain employs TRBV5-1 and TRBJ1-1, with D maybe TRBD1 (5 bases). V was pared by 1 base and J by 4 bases, with 11 bases between. CDR1 is SGHRS and CDR2 is YFSETQ in the germline V gene. The CDR3 has 14 residues. CDR3 sequence: CASSLLSQGTEAFF. The CDR3 DNA sequence: TGCGCCAGCAGCTTGTTATCGCAGGGCACTGAAGCTTTCTTT.

The chain couples TRBV7-9 to TRBJ1-5; D is undetermined. The CDR3 contains 12 residues. Looked up from germline, CDR1 is SEHNR and CDR2 is FQNEAQ (reference sequence). The V end was cut by 1 base, the J end by 6 bases, with 4 bases between. CDR3 coding DNA: TGTGCCAGCAGCTTAGGAGCTCAGCCCCAGCATTTT. Its translation: CASSLGAQPQHF.

This clone was found once. DNA for the CDR3: TGTGCCAGCACCGGCAGGGAAGAGACCCAGTACTTC. Protein product: CASTGREETQYF. This chain links TRBV2 with TRBJ2-5, with D perhaps matching TRBD1 (5 bases). V lost 7 bases and J 3 bases, leaving 9 bases between the germline ends. Germline loops: CDR1 SNHLY, CDR2 FYNNEI. The CDR3 has 12 residues. The full variable domain, in which reference TRBV2 and TRBJ2-5 provide the parts outside the CDR3, is EPEVTQTPSHQVTQMGQEVILRCVPISNHLYFYWYRQILGQKVEFLVSFYNNEISEKSEIFDDQFSVERPDGSNFTLKIRSTKLEDSAMYFCASTGREETQYFGPGTRLLVL.

Only one count was recorded for this clone. This chain links TRBV6-1 with TRBJ1-2, with unresolved D. V lost 4 bases and J 6 bases, leaving 9 bases between the germline ends. CDR1 and CDR2 (germline): MNHNS, SASEGT. This CDR3 has 12 amino acids. This CDR3 is CASSASGNGYTF. Written as DNA, the CDR3 is TGTGCCAGCAGTGCCTCGGGAAATGGCTACACCTTC.

This chain's CDR3 is CASSATGTSGSYEQYF. For the CDR3, the DNA is TGTGCCAGCAGCGCTACCGGGACTAGCGGGTCCTACGAGCAGTACTTC. V gene TRBV9 combines with J gene TRBJ2-7; 12 bases align to TRBD2. This CDR3 is 16 amino acids long. With V trimmed by 3 bases and J by 1 base, 5 bases remained unmatched. Germline CDR1 and CDR2: SGDLS and YYNGEE.

This chain uses TRBV4-3 with TRBJ1-1; TRBD1 matches 7 bases. This CDR3 region has 16 residues. J was trimmed by 0 bases and V by 4 bases; bases with no gene match: 8. The germline CDR1 and CDR2 sequences are LGHNA and YSLEER. The CDR3 DNA reads as TGCGCCAGCAGCCGGGAAAAAGGGACAGTGAACACTGAAGCTTTCTTT. Protein product: CASSREKGTVNTEAFF.

This chain links TRBV7-9 with TRBJ1-1, with unresolved D. The V end lost 4 bases, the J end lost 1 base, and 16 bases lay between the germline ends. This CDR3 contains 16 residues. The V gene's germline CDR1 is SEHNR and CDR2 FQNEAQ (reference sequence). The CDR3 nucleotides are TGTGCCAGCAGCTCAGAGGGTAAGGTGGCGAACACTGAAGCTTTCTTT. Translated, it gives CASSSEGKVANTEAFF.

The chain employs TRBV7-6 and TRBJ2-3; D remains ambiguous. Germline CDR1 reads SGHVS; CDR2 reads FNYEAQ. CDR3 length: 12 amino acids. V was shortened by 3 bases and J by 2 bases, with 3 bases between the two germline ends. CDR3 DNA: TGTGCCAGCAGCTTCAACACAGATACGCAGTATTTT. Encoded protein: CASSFNTDTQYF.

The chain uses TRBV7-2 and TRBJ2-5, with D tentatively TRBD2 (5 bases). CDR3 length equals 16 residues. Germline-derived CDR1 and CDR2 are SGHTA and FQGNSA. The V gene lost 2 bases and the J gene lost 5 bases, with 18 bases spanning the gap. CDR3 region: CASSLRIATLRETQYF. In DNA form, the CDR3 reads TGTGCCAGCAGCTTAAGAATAGCGACTTTACGGGAGACCCAGTACTTC.

The chain employs TRBV4-3 and TRBJ2-3, with TRBD1 matching 7 bases. Germline V gives CDR1 LGHNA, CDR2 YSLEER. This CDR3 region has 15 residues. J lost 4 bases, V lost 1 base, and 5 bases had no gene match. CDR3 coding DNA: TGCGCCAGCAGCCAAGGAGACAGGGCGGCAGATACGCAGTATTTT. It is translated as CASSQGDRAADTQYF.

This sequence joins TRBV4-3 and TRBJ2-2, with TRBD2 identical over 10 bases. The CDR3 consists of 19 residues. Germline lookup yields CDR1 LGHNA and CDR2 YSLEER. V shed 0 bases and J 5 bases; nucleotides not matched to a gene: 12. CDR3 sequence: CASSQDLLAGVRGTGELFF. CDR3 in DNA: TGCGCCAGCAGCCAAGATCTCCTAGCGGGAGTTCGGGGGACCGGGGAGCTGTTTTTT.